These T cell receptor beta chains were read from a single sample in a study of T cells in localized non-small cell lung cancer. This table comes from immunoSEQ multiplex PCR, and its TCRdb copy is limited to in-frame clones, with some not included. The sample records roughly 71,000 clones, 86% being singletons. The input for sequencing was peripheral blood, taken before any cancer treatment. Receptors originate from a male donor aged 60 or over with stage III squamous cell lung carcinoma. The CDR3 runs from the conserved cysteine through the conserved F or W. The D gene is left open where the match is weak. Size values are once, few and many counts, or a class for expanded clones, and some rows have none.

CDR3 DNA: TGTGCCAGCTCACCTGGGCAAGACACCGGGGAGCTGTTTTTT
CDR3 protein: CASSPGQDTGELFF
clone size: once
D gene: -
J gene: TRBJ2-2
V gene: TRBV18

CDR3 DNA: TGTGCCAGCAGCTGGGGTGGAGCAACTAATGAAAAACTGTTTTTT
CDR3 protein: CASSWGGATNEKLFF
clone size: once
D gene: -
J gene: TRBJ1-4
V gene: TRBV5-6

CDR3 DNA: TGTGCCAGTAGTATCCGGACTAGCGGGGACTACACCGGGGAGCTGTTTTTT
CDR3 protein: CASSIRTSGDYTGELFF
clone size: -
D gene: TRBD2
J gene: TRBJ2-2
V gene: TRBV19

CDR3 DNA: TGTGCCAGCAGCGCCGAATTATGGGTCTCGAACACCGGGGAGCTGTTTTTT
CDR3 protein: CASSAELWVSNTGELFF
clone size: -
D gene: -
J gene: TRBJ2-2
V gene: TRBV9

CDR3 DNA: TGTGCCATCAGCACAGGGGATGGTCAGCCCCAGCATTTT
CDR3 protein: CAISTGDGQPQHF
clone size: -
D gene: TRBD1
J gene: TRBJ1-5
V gene: TRBV10-3

CDR3 DNA: TGTGCCAGTAGTGCCATTCCCGGGACAGATAATTCACCCCTCCACTTT
CDR3 protein: CASSAIPGTDNSPLHF
clone size: -
D gene: TRBD1
J gene: TRBJ1-6
V gene: TRBV19

CDR3 DNA: TGCGCCAGCAGCCACAGCCGGACTAATGAAAAACTGTTTTTT
CDR3 protein: CASSHSRTNEKLFF
clone size: -
D gene: -
J gene: TRBJ1-4
V gene: TRBV5-1

CDR3 DNA: TGTGCCATCAAGGAAAGCCGACAAGAGACCCAGTACTTC
CDR3 protein: CAIKESRQETQYF
clone size: -
D gene: -
J gene: TRBJ2-5
V gene: TRBV10-3

CDR3 DNA: TGCGCCAGCAGCCCTAGGGCGCCTCCTCACACCGGGGAGCTGTTTTTT
CDR3 protein: CASSPRAPPHTGELFF
clone size: -
D gene: -
J gene: TRBJ2-2
V gene: TRBV4-3

CDR3 DNA: TGTGCCAGCAGCTTAGGTCCGGGCACCGGGCAAGAGACCCAGTACTTC
CDR3 protein: CASSLGPGTGQETQYF
clone size: once
D gene: -
J gene: TRBJ2-5
V gene: TRBV7-2

CDR3 DNA: TGTGCCAGCAGTCGCACAGGGGGTGATGGCTACACCTTC
CDR3 protein: CASSRTGGDGYTF
clone size: -
D gene: TRBD1
J gene: TRBJ1-2
V gene: TRBV25-1

CDR3 DNA: TGTGCCAGCTCAAGTACTAGCGGGGGGGCATCCTACAATGAGCAGTTCTTC
CDR3 protein: CASSSTSGGASYNEQFF
clone size: -
D gene: TRBD2
J gene: TRBJ2-1
V gene: TRBV18

CDR3 DNA: TGCAGTGCTAGGACGGGAGAGGGAGCTTTCTTT
CDR3 protein: CSARTGEGAFF
clone size: -
D gene: -
J gene: TRBJ1-1
V gene: TRBV20-1

CDR3 DNA: TGTGCCAGCAGCTCCGCGCAGGGAGGAAGGTCTGGAAACACCATATATTTT
CDR3 protein: CASSSAQGGRSGNTIYF
clone size: few
D gene: -
J gene: TRBJ1-3
V gene: TRBV7-2

CDR3 DNA: TGTGCCAGCAGCCTGGGACAGTCAACTAATGAAAAACTGTTTTTT
CDR3 protein: CASSLGQSTNEKLFF
clone size: -
D gene: TRBD1
J gene: TRBJ1-4
V gene: TRBV7-6